Sequencing of this TCR beta chain was carried out in a study of cytomegalovirus exposure and HLA in healthy donors. This CDR3 is built from 13 residues. In germline, CDR1 is GTSNPN, CDR2 SVGIG (reference sequence). The primer mix had 60 Vbeta and 13 Jbeta primers. Assay: immunoSEQ multiplex PCR; the TCRdb copy retains only in-frame clones and omits some. The table has 100,000 to 150,000 clones, roughly 79% seen once. Findings and limits, study-wide: DRB1 showed the most TCR associations and HLA-C the fewest in a later analysis, as rates varied by HLA locus. Further analysis, carried out later, found HLA-associated TCR beta chains more clonally expanded than equally common other chains. In vitro testing confirmed a few CMV-associated chains as specific for CMV antigens.

A word on this clone: The antigen is undetermined. One junction end does not reproduce the germline sequence, and a read error may be involved.

The sequencing input was PBMCs. The chain couples TRBV30 to TRBJ2-6; perhaps TRBD1 as D (6 bases). This clonotype originated in a woman between 35 and 50 years old in good health and CMV-seronegative. Written as DNA, the CDR3 is TGTGCCTGGAGTGTACAGGGAGCCAACGGCCTGACTTTC. This sequence encodes CAWSVQGANGLTF.